This is a list of T cell receptor beta chains from one sample in a study of T cells after yellow fever vaccination. MiXCR was run by TCRdb on the 5' RACE reads, yielding one entry per CDR3 protein. The table includes 610,000 or so distinct CDR3 sequences, around an eighth detected once. The starting material was PBMCs, obtained on the day of the yellow fever booster vaccination. Receptor source: a man aged 25-40 years who received the YFV17D yellow fever vaccine. CDR3s include the opening cysteine and the closing phenylalanine or tryptophan. Fields, in order: V gene, J gene, D gene, clone size, CDR3 DNA, CDR3 protein. The D gene is left open where the match is weak. A row's size may be missing; if present it is once, few, many or a size class.

TRBV20-1	TRBJ2-1	TRBD1	few	TGCAGTGCCTTCGGGACAGGGGTTAGTAATGAGCAGTTCTTC	CSAFGTGVSNEQFF
TRBV20-1	TRBJ2-7	TRBD2	.	TGCAGTGCTAGAGATGTCCTAGCGGGAGTTGGGTACGAGCAGTACTTC	CSARDVLAGVGYEQYF
TRBV3-1	TRBJ2-5	.	.	TGTGCCAGCACCAATCAGTTCCCTGGGACCAGTCAAGAGACCCAGTACTTC	CASTNQFPGTSQETQYF
TRBV6-1	TRBJ1-2	TRBD1	.	TGTGCCAGTGCGGGCAGGGACAGAGGTGGCTACACCTTC	CASAGRDRGGYTF
TRBV20-1	TRBJ2-1	.	many	TGCAGTGCTAGACACCAGCTTCTCAGCTCCTACAATGAGCAGTTCTTC	CSARHQLLSSYNEQFF
TRBV20-1	TRBJ2-4	TRBD1	few	TGCAGTGCACCAGACAGGGTCAAAAACATTCAGTACTTC	CSAPDRVKNIQYF
TRBV20-1	TRBJ2-3	TRBD2	few	TGCAGTGCTAGAGCCAGCGGGGGGACAGATACGCAGTATTTT	CSARASGGTDTQYF
TRBV7-6	TRBJ2-2	.	many	TGTGCCAGCAGCCCTGTTTTGAGAACCGGGGAGCTGTTTTTT	CASSPVLRTGELFF
TRBV10-3	TRBJ2-5	.	few	TGTGCCATCGCAGGCAGCAAGTTCCAAGAGACCCAGTACTTC	CAIAGSKFQETQYF
TRBV20-1	TRBJ2-3	.	many	TGCAGTGCCAGAACGATTAGCAGGGGCGCCACAGATACGCAGTATTTT	CSARTISRGATDTQYF
TRBV12-3/TRBV12-4	TRBJ2-1	.	.	TGTGCCGTACAACCGATGACCTCCTACAATGAGCAGTTCTTC	CAVQPMTSYNEQFF
TRBV7-9	TRBJ1-3	.	.	TGTGCCAGAGAGGGGGAGTTTCGGAACACCATATATTTT	CAREGEFRNTIYF
TRBV5-1	TRBJ1-2	.	few	TGCGCCAGCAGCTCGCTATCCCCGACACTCACAGGGACCGGCTACACCTTC	CASSSLSPTLTGTGYTF
TRBV7-2	TRBJ2-3	TRBD2	few	TGTGCCAGCAGCTGGACTAGCGGAGGCACAGATACGCAGTATTTT	CASSWTSGGTDTQYF
TRBV10-3	TRBJ2-7	TRBD2	.	TGTGCCATCAGTGAGCCCGGACTAGGAGCGCAGTACTTC	CAISEPGLGAQYF
TRBV4-1	TRBJ2-5	TRBD1	.	TGCGCCAGCAGCCAGCTAGGAACAGGGGGCTCCCAAGAGACCCAGTACTTC	CASSQLGTGGSQETQYF
TRBV24-1	TRBJ2-5	TRBD2	few	TGTCCCAGACTAGCGGGAGGAAAAGGCCAAGAGACCCAGTACTTC	CPRLAGGKGQETQYF
TRBV11-2	TRBJ2-4	TRBD1	few	TGTGCCAGCAGCCCACAGGGGGCGAGAGCCAAAAACATTCAGTACTTC	CASSPQGARAKNIQYF
TRBV6-5	TRBJ2-2	TRBD2	.	TGTGCCAGCAGTTATGGGGGAGCGGGAGCCGGGGAGCTGTTTTTT	CASSYGGAGAGELFF
TRBV5-5	TRBJ1-1	TRBD1	.	TGTGCCAGCAGCAAACGGGACAGGGAGAACACTGAAGCTTTCTTT	CASSKRDRENTEAFF
TRBV5-5	TRBJ1-6	.	few	TGTGCCAGCAGCTTAGTGCCATGGGATGGATCACCCCTCCACTTT	CASSLVPWDGSPLHF
TRBV7-2	TRBJ2-7	TRBD1	.	TGTGCCAGCAGCTTGATCGGACAGGGCTACGAGCAGTACTTC	CASSLIGQGYEQYF
TRBV5-1	TRBJ2-1	.	.	TGCGCCAGCAGCGCTGGGACTTCCCAACATGAGCAGTTCTTC	CASSAGTSQHEQFF
TRBV6-1	TRBJ1-1	TRBD1	many	TGTGCCAGCAGGCCCGACCGGGACAGGGGCACTGAAGCTTTCTTT	CASRPDRDRGTEAFF
TRBV20-1	TRBJ2-5	.	few	TGCAGTGCCACGAAAGGGGGTTTGCAGACCCAGTACTTC	CSATKGGLQTQYF
TRBV6-2/TRBV6-3	TRBJ2-1	.	few	TGTGCCAGCAGTTACTATACTGAGCAGTTCTTC	CASSYYTEQFF
TRBV19	TRBJ2-1	.	many	TGTGCCAGTAGTATAGGCTCCCGGCCCCCCGCAGTCTTC	CASSIGSRPPAVF
TRBV7-2	TRBJ2-3	TRBD1	few	TGTGCCAGCAGCACCGGACAGGGGAAGGGGGACACAGATACGCAGTATTTT	CASSTGQGKGDTDTQYF
TRBV5-1	TRBJ2-7	.	many	TGCGCCAGCAGACCCGGACAGCCGCCCTACGAGCAGTACTTC	CASRPGQPPYEQYF
TRBV12-3/TRBV12-4	TRBJ2-4	.	few	TGTGCCAGCGGGGAGGTCAAAAACATTCAGTACTTC	CASGEVKNIQYF
TRBV5-1	TRBJ2-1	.	few	TGCGCCAGCAGCTGGAGGGGCGCAGCCAATGAGCAGTTCTTC	CASSWRGAANEQFF
TRBV10-3	TRBJ2-3	.	few	TGTGCCATCAAAGGGGAGAACACAGATACGCAGTATTTT	CAIKGENTDTQYF
TRBV5-4	TRBJ2-2	TRBD2	few	TGTGCCAGCAGCTCCTGGCCTAGCGGGAACACCGGGGAGCTGTTTTTT	CASSSWPSGNTGELFF
TRBV20-1	TRBJ2-5	TRBD1	few	TGCAGTGCTAGAGATCCCGGACAGGTGGGGGAGACCCAGTACTTC	CSARDPGQVGETQYF
TRBV30	TRBJ1-6	TRBD1	few	TGTGCCTGGAGTCTGACAGGGGGAAATTCACCCCTCCACTTT	CAWSLTGGNSPLHF
TRBV12-3/TRBV12-4	TRBJ2-6	.	.	TGTGCCAGCAGTCGACCGAACCGCTTCGGGGCCAACGTCCTGACTTTC	CASSRPNRFGANVLTF
TRBV2	TRBJ2-7	TRBD2	few	TGTGCCAGCAGTGCCTCCCGACTAGCGGGCTACTACGAGCAGTACTTC	CASSASRLAGYYEQYF
TRBV20-1	TRBJ2-5	.	many	TGCAGTGCTAGAGTCACAGGAGAAGAGACCCAGTACTTC	CSARVTGEETQYF
TRBV7-9	TRBJ2-7	.	.	TGTGCCAGCAGCCAACAGACTAGATCGGGCCTCGAGCAGTACTTC	CASSQQTRSGLEQYF
TRBV29-1	TRBJ2-7	TRBD2	.	TGCAGCGTCGCGGGGGGCTGGGGGGGTACTAGCGGGATCAACGAGCAGTACTTC	CSVAGGWGGTSGINEQYF
TRBV6-1	TRBJ2-1	.	.	TGTGCCAGCAGGACCGCGGGGCGGGGCACCTACAATGAGCAGTTCTTC	CASRTAGRGTYNEQFF
TRBV20-1	TRBJ1-5	.	.	TGCAGTGCTAGGGGTGGTCAGGGCTTGGTTCAGCCCCAGCATTTT	CSARGGQGLVQPQHF
TRBV6-2/TRBV6-3	TRBJ2-2	.	.	TGTGCCAGCAGTGGCTCTCCTCCCGGGGAGCTGTTTTTT	CASSGSPPGELFF
TRBV27	TRBJ1-1	.	.	TGTGCCAGCAGTTTTGGGAGGGGCACTGAAGCTTTCTTT	CASSFGRGTEAFF
TRBV6-2/TRBV6-3	TRBJ2-5	.	.	TGTGCCAGCAGCCCCGGGGGACCGGAACAGACCCAGTACTTC	CASSPGGPEQTQYF
TRBV30	TRBJ2-5	TRBD2	.	TGTGCCTGGGAAGGGGCAGGGAGGGGAGAGACCCAGTACTTC	CAWEGAGRGETQYF
TRBV7-2	TRBJ2-7	.	.	TGTGCCAGCAGCTCCAGGACTGTGACCTACGAGCAGTACTTC	CASSSRTVTYEQYF
TRBV20-1	TRBJ2-3	.	few	TGCAGTGCCCCACGCCTAGAGACAGATACGCAGTATTTT	CSAPRLETDTQYF
TRBV9	TRBJ2-3	TRBD2	few	TGTGCCAGCAGCGTCCTAGCGGGAAATCAGTATTTT	CASSVLAGNQYF
TRBV29-1	TRBJ1-5	TRBD1	.	TGCAGCGTTGGGACAGGGGATCAGCCCCAGCATTTT	CSVGTGDQPQHF
TRBV29-1	TRBJ2-7	.	.	TGCAGCGTCCGTCGCGCGCCAGCGAGCTCCTACGAGCAGTACTTC	CSVRRAPASSYEQYF
TRBV4-1	TRBJ2-7	.	.	TGTGCCATCAGCCCCGGGCCCAATTACGAGCAGTACTTC	CAISPGPNYEQYF
TRBV20-1	TRBJ2-1	.	.	TGCAGTGCTAGTCAGGGGCAGTTTAGGGGCTCCTACAATGAGCAGTTCTTC	CSASQGQFRGSYNEQFF
TRBV4-3	TRBJ2-1	.	many	TGCGCCAGCAGCCAAGATCCCCAGGGGTTAGAGCAGTTCTTC	CASSQDPQGLEQFF